This passage covers 32 T cell receptor beta chains from one sample sequenced in a study of beta chain features in type 1 diabetes. Sequencing targeted expressed TCRB transcripts, as all isolated RNA had been reverse transcribed. Here immunoSEQ multiplex PCR was the method, and the copy in TCRdb shows in-frame clones only, minus some. The sample has hundreds of thousands of clones, around 10% seen once; the top ten hold approximately 0.05%. The sample taken for sequencing was naive CD4+ T cells from blood. These receptors all stem from a woman under 30 in good health.

The gene calls are TRBV29-1 and TRBJ2-1; the D gene is possibly TRBD1 (6 bases). V lost 2 bases to trimming and J lost 7 bases, with 15 bases between them. This CDR3 region has 14 residues. Germline CDR1 is SQVTM and CDR2 is ANQGSEA. The CDR3 DNA reads as TGCAGCGTTGAATCGCAGGGGAGAGGTAATGAGCAGTTCTTC. Amino acids: CSVESQGRGNEQFF.

This clone has more than one count but fewer than ten. The rearrangement uses TRBV6-5 and TRBJ1-5, with D hard to call. This CDR3 is built from 13 residues. Per germline, CDR1 MNHEY and CDR2 SVGAGI. V lost 8 bases, J lost 0 bases, and 8 bases lay in between. CDR3 DNA: TGTGCCAGCGGACGGTATAGCAATCAGCCCCAGCATTTT. Its protein is CASGRYSNQPQHF.

In its sample, this clone was seen a few times. The chain uses TRBV5-1 and TRBJ1-3, with no clear D. V lost 4 bases, J lost 0 bases, and 8 bases lay in between. The CDR3 loop spans 14 amino acids. Germline loops: CDR1 SGHRS, CDR2 YFSETQ. The CDR3 loop reads CASSPPSSGNTIYF. The CDR3 DNA sequence: TGCGCCAGCAGCCCCCCAAGCTCTGGAAACACCATATATTTT.

The chain carries TRBV7-9 and TRBJ2-7; 8 bases line up with TRBD1. CDR3 length equals 12 residues. Germline V gene sequence: CDR1 SEHNR, CDR2 FQNEAQ (reference sequence). With 5 bases clipped from V and 10 bases from J, the junction kept 7 bases outside the gene matches. CDR3 in DNA: TGTGCCAGCAGCACCGGACAGGGACGACAGTACGTC. This encodes CASSTGQGRQYV.

Only a few counts were recorded for this clone. The J gene is TRBJ2-5, the V gene TRBV7-6; D uncertain. This CDR3 comprises 11 residues. Trimming cost V 5 bases and J 5 bases, with 6 bases left between them. CDR1 is SGHVS and CDR2 is FNYEAQ in the germline V gene. The CDR3 DNA reads TGTGCCAGCAGCCAAGGGGAGACCCAGTACTTC. Translation: CASSQGETQYF.

This clone was observed a few times. This sequence joins TRBV12-5 and TRBJ1-5, with TRBD1 matching over 9 bases. Trimming took 6 bases from V and 5 from J; bases not matched to a gene: 5. This CDR3 has 14 amino acids. CDR1 and CDR2 from the germline V gene are LGHNT and FRNRAP. CDR3 protein: CASGLRDRDQPQHF. CDR3 bases: TGTGCTAGTGGCCTCAGGGACAGGGATCAGCCCCAGCATTTT.

The chain carries TRBV6-5 and TRBJ2-3; 7 bases line up with TRBD2. The CDR3 has 12 amino acids. Trimming at V came to 4 bases and at J to 7 bases, leaving 2 bases not matched to a gene. Germline assignment: CDR1 MNHEY and CDR2 SVGAGI. The CDR3 DNA is TGTGCCAGCAGTTCTAGCGGCCATACGCAGTATTTT. Amino acids: CASSSSGHTQYF.

In regard to this clone: The same CDR3 also results from other DNA sequences found in this sample. J is TRBJ2-3 and V is TRBV27; D is unclear. The germline V gene has CDR1 MNHEY and CDR2 SMNVEV (reference sequence). V shed 0 bases and J shed 4 bases, with 2 bases lying between them. The length of the CDR3 is 12 residues. The CDR3 reads CASSLSADTQYF. CDR3 coding DNA: TGTGCCAGCAGTTTATCGGCAGATACGCAGTATTTT.

The rearrangement joins TRBV5-6 to TRBJ1-2; 7 bases agree with TRBD1. The CDR3 contains 14 residues. With V trimmed by 2 bases and J by 2 bases, 3 bases remained unmatched. Germline assignment: CDR1 SGHDT and CDR2 YYEEEE. The CDR3 protein is CASSFRDRNYGYTF. CDR3 in DNA: TGTGCCAGCAGCTTCCGGGACAGAAACTATGGCTACACCTTC.

V is TRBV30 and J is TRBJ1-1; unclear D gene. This CDR3 is built from 13 residues. Germline V gene data show CDR1 as GTSNPN and CDR2 as SVGIG (reference sequence). Trimming pared 4 bases from V and 0 bases from J, leaving 9 bases between. The CDR3 nucleotides read TGTGCCTGGACGGCGGATCTGAACACTGAAGCTTTCTTT. Encoded protein: CAWTADLNTEAFF.

CDR3 nucleotide sequence: TGCGCCAGCAGCCCGGGACTAGACGATGAGCAGTTCTTC. This translates into CASSPGLDDEQFF. The rearrangement uses TRBV5-1 and TRBJ2-1; 8 nucleotides agree with TRBD2. CDR1 is SGHRS and CDR2 is YFSETQ in the germline V gene. The length of the CDR3 is 13 residues. J gave up 8 bases and V 4 bases, and 5 bases lay outside the gene matches.

The chain couples TRBV10-3 to TRBJ2-1; 11 bases line up with TRBD2. Germline CDR1 ENHRY, CDR2 SYGVKD. V was pared by 3 bases and J by 0 bases, with 1 base of the junction left unmatched. The CDR3 covers 16 residues. CDR3 amino acids: CAISDTSGSSYNEQFF. Written as DNA, the CDR3 is TGTGCCATCAGTGACACTAGCGGGAGCTCCTACAATGAGCAGTTCTTC.

There are a few counts of this clone. The chain carries TRBV11-2 and TRBJ2-5; TRBD2 agrees at 7 bases. This CDR3 is built from 15 residues. The V segment lost 1 base and the J segment 5 bases; nucleotides outside the gene matches: 7. CDR1 and CDR2 from the germline V gene are SGHAT and FQNNGV. CDR3 sequence: CASSLVRAGLETQYF. The CDR3 DNA is TGTGCCAGCAGCTTAGTAAGAGCGGGACTGGAGACCCAGTACTTC. Complete variable domain (other parts from reference TRBV11-2 and TRBJ2-5): EAGVAQSPRYKIIEKRQSVAFWCNPISGHATLYWYQQILGQGPKLLIQFQNNGVVDDSQLPKDRFSAERLKGVDSTLKIQPAKLEDSAVYLCASSLVRAGLETQYFGPGTRLLVL.

In this sample, this clone turned up a few times. The chain recombines TRBV28 with TRBJ2-7; D remains ambiguous. CDR1 is MDHEN, CDR2 SYDVKM, per germline. V shed 3 bases and J shed 3 bases, with 9 bases lying between them. CDR3 length: 13 residues. For the CDR3, the DNA is TGTGCCAGCAGTTTGTCCACTGACTACGAGCAGTACGTC. Encoded protein: CASSLSTDYEQYV.

This clone was found a few times. This rearrangement joins TRBV10-3 to TRBJ2-7, with a weak D call TRBD1 (5 bases). V was trimmed by 6 bases and J by 0 bases, leaving 18 bases between them. This CDR3 has 16 amino acids. Germline V gene sequence: CDR1 ENHRY, CDR2 SYGVKD. The CDR3, as DNA: TGTGCCATCAGCTCCGGACAAGGGTCGCTCTCCTACGAGCAGTACGTC. It encodes CAISSGQGSLSYEQYV.

The chain carries TRBV15 and TRBJ2-7, with D tentatively TRBD1 (6 bases). The CDR3 sequence is 16 residues long. Trimming took 4 bases from V and 0 from J, leaving 16 bases between them. Germline CDR1 LNHNV, CDR2 YYDKDF (reference sequence). CDR3 sequence (DNA): TGTGCCACCAGCACAGGAAGGGGGTCAATCTCCTACGAGCAGTACTTC. Its translation is CATSTGRGSISYEQYF.

The chain is built from TRBV29-1 and TRBJ2-3; a weak D match, TRBD2 (5 bases). There are 14 residues in the CDR3. Germline CDR1 SQVTM, CDR2 ANQGSEA. Trimming removed 3 bases at V and 5 bases at J, with 15 bases between. CDR3 DNA sequence: TGCAGCGTTGAGGCGGGCAGCCCGGGAGATACGCAGTATTTT. Its protein product is CSVEAGSPGDTQYF.

Only a few counts were recorded for this clone. The V and J genes are TRBV7-2 and TRBJ2-5; D might be TRBD2 (5 bases). The V end was cut by 7 bases, the J end by 4 bases, with 13 bases between. The CDR3 length is 13 residues. In germline, CDR1 is SGHTA, CDR2 FQGNSA. The CDR3 region is CASTMRTSETQYF. The CDR3 coding sequence is TGTGCCAGCACCATGCGGACTTCAGAGACCCAGTACTTC.

J is TRBJ2-7 and V is TRBV13; D unclear. Germline loops: CDR1 PRHDT, CDR2 FYEKMQ (reference sequence). V was clipped by 5 bases and J by 2 bases, with 13 bases between them. This CDR3 has 14 residues. CDR3 sequence (DNA): TGTGCCAGCAGCCCCTCCCCGCAGGCCTACGAGCAGTACTTC. It encodes CASSPSPQAYEQYF.

There are a few counts of this clone. The chain employs TRBV5-1 and TRBJ2-1; 10 nucleotides line up with TRBD2. The V and J ends lost 4 bases and 2 bases, in that order; junction bases with no gene match: 3. Germline V lookup: CDR1 SGHRS, CDR2 YFSETQ. CDR3 length: 15 residues. As DNA, the CDR3 is TGCGCCAGCAGCACTCTAGCGGGAGCCTACAATGAGCAGTTCTTC. Its protein product is CASSTLAGAYNEQFF.

The chain couples TRBV5-4 to TRBJ2-3; no definite D call. The CDR3 contains 15 residues. V was cut by 0 bases and J by 4 bases, with 12 bases left in between. Per germline, CDR1 SGHNT and CDR2 YYREEE (reference sequence). As DNA, the CDR3 is TGTGCCAGCAGCTTGGTTGTCGACTCCCCAGATACGCAGTATTTT. This codes for CASSLVVDSPDTQYF.

The CDR3 loop reads CASTPSGAYNEQFF. CDR3 sequence (DNA): TGTGCCAGCACCCCCTCCGGCGCCTACAATGAGCAGTTCTTC. The chain links TRBV6-5 to TRBJ2-1; D ambiguous. The length of the CDR3 is 14 residues. In germline, CDR1 is MNHEY, CDR2 SVGAGI. V lost 7 bases and J lost 2, with 12 bases in between.

This clone showed up just a few times. The chain recombines TRBV7-9 with TRBJ1-1, with no clear D. Germline lookup yields CDR1 SEHNR and CDR2 FQNEAQ (reference sequence). Between the trimmed V and J ends, which lost 1 base and 2 bases, there was a span of 5 bases. This CDR3 contains 13 residues. This CDR3 reads CASSLGRNTEAFF. CDR3 bases: TGTGCCAGCAGCTTAGGCAGAAACACTGAAGCTTTCTTT.

This clone was detected only a few times. The chain joins TRBV7-2 to TRBJ2-4; the D is unclear. V lost 7 bases, J lost 0 bases, and 10 bases lay in between. CDR3 size: 14 residues. The germline V gene has CDR1 SGHTA and CDR2 FQGNSA. The CDR3: CASNVGLAKNIQYF. The CDR3 DNA reads TGTGCCAGCAACGTAGGGCTAGCCAAAAACATTCAGTACTTC.

This clone was counted a few times. The chain has TRBV9 and TRBJ2-5; D is perhaps TRBD1 (7 bases). Germline CDR1 is SGDLS and CDR2 is YYNGEE. The CDR3 length is 14 residues. V lost 4 bases, J lost 5 bases, and 15 bases lay in between. DNA for the CDR3: TGTGCCAGCAGCTTAGGACAGGAGGGGGAGACCCAGTACTTC. It encodes CASSLGQEGETQYF.

This clone came up a few times. The rearrangement uses TRBV7-9 and TRBJ1-2; D is unresolved. CDR1 is SEHNR and CDR2 is FQNEAQ in the germline V gene (reference sequence). There are 16 residues in the CDR3. V was cut by 5 bases and J by 2 bases, with 18 bases left in between. For the CDR3, the DNA is TGTGCCAGCAGCCTACTAATACCCGTCGAGAACTATGGCTACACCTTC. Encoded protein: CASSLLIPVENYGYTF. Full variable domain (remainder filled in from reference TRBV7-9 and TRBJ1-2): DTGVSQNPRHKITKRGQNVTFRCDPISEHNRLYWYRQTLGQGPEFLTYFQNEAQLEKSRLLSDRFSAERPKGSFSTLEIQRTEQGDSAMYLCASSLLIPVENYGYTFGSGTRLTVV.

The chain employs TRBV4-2 and TRBJ2-2; D gene uncertain. With 2 bases removed from V and 4 bases from J, the gap between germline ends came to 8 bases. The CDR3 covers 14 residues. Germline V gives CDR1 LGHNA, CDR2 YNFKEQ. CDR3 sequence: CASSQTPGTGELFF. The CDR3 DNA reads as TGTGCCAGCAGCCAAACCCCAGGCACCGGGGAGCTGTTTTTT.

The table lists this clone with a few counts. The chain joins TRBV29-1 to TRBJ1-2; tentatively, D is TRBD1 (6 bases). Germline-derived CDR1 and CDR2 are SQVTM and ANQGSEA. Trimming stripped 4 bases from V and 10 bases from J, with 13 bases between. The CDR3 spans 11 residues. Here the CDR3 DNA reads TGCAGCGTTGGGATACAGGGCCACTACACCTTC. Encoded protein: CSVGIQGHYTF. The full variable domain, completed using reference TRBV29-1 and TRBJ1-2, is SAVISQKPSRDICQRGTSLTIQCQVDSQVTMMFWYRQQPGQSLTLIATANQGSEATYESGFVIDKFPISRPNLTFSTLTVSNMSPEDSSIYLCSVGIQGHYTFGSGTRLTVV.

The rearrangement links TRBV28 to TRBJ2-7; 7 nucleotides align to TRBD1. CDR1 is MDHEN, CDR2 SYDVKM, per germline. This CDR3 is built from 16 residues. V shed 6 bases, J shed 3 bases, and the junction held 14 bases outside the gene matches. The CDR3 DNA reads TGTGCCAGCAGACCTCGACAGGGCCCTACCTACTACGAGCAGTACGTC. Its translation is CASRPRQGPTYYEQYV.

The chain links TRBV7-2 to TRBJ2-1, with a tentative D call TRBD2 (5 bases). The CDR3 contains 13 residues. V lost 6 bases and J lost 9, with 15 bases in between. The germline V gene has CDR1 SGHTA and CDR2 FQGNSA. The CDR3 DNA reads as TGTGCCAGCAGTTTAAGTCGAGGGCGTGAGCAGTTCTTC. Translating it yields CASSLSRGREQFF.

This clone showed up just a few times. The CDR3 here is CASSLAGKRNIQYF. The CDR3 nucleotides are TGTGCCAGCAGCTTAGCAGGAAAAAGGAACATTCAGTACTTC. The genes are TRBV7-2 and TRBJ2-4; D ambiguous. Germline V gene data show CDR1 as SGHTA and CDR2 as FQGNSA. V lost 0 bases, J lost 7 bases, and 10 bases lay in between. The CDR3 is made up of 14 amino acids.

This clone showed up just a few times. The V and J genes are TRBV5-1 and TRBJ2-7, with 7 positions matching TRBD1. J gave up 1 base and V 4 bases, and 5 bases lay outside the gene matches. The CDR3 consists of 14 residues. Germline CDR1 is SGHRS and CDR2 is YFSETQ. CDR3 loop: CASSRGQESYEQYV. CDR3 DNA sequence: TGCGCCAGCAGCAGAGGACAGGAGTCCTACGAGCAGTACGTC.